What follows are 28 T cell receptor beta chains derived from one specimen sequenced in a study of blood T cell repertoires in COVID-19. The method was immunoSEQ multiplex PCR; TCRdb's version includes in-frame clones alone and lacks a portion of them. The table lists 35,000 to 55,000 clones, less than 70% of them singletons. Material: peripheral blood. The origin of the receptors is a man aged 80 or over with acute or convalescent COVID-19.

The chain employs TRBV6-6 and TRBJ2-3; weak D call: TRBD1 (6 bases). Germline-derived CDR1 and CDR2 are MNHNY and SVGAGI (reference sequence). The germline V and J ends were trimmed by 0 bases and 3 bases, with 13 bases remaining between them. The CDR3 contains 16 residues. The CDR3: CASSYSGAGATDTQYF. Written as DNA, the CDR3 is TGTGCCAGCAGTTACTCGGGGGCGGGTGCAACAGATACGCAGTATTTT.

The genes are TRBV7-2 and TRBJ1-1; tentatively, D is TRBD1 (5 bases). V lost 2 bases, J lost 7 bases, and 11 bases lay in between. Germline V gives CDR1 SGHTA, CDR2 FQGNSA. The CDR3 totals 13 residues. DNA of the CDR3: TGTGCCAGCAGCTTATGGGGGGAAAATGAAGCTTTCTTT. It codes for CASSLWGENEAFF.

V gene TRBV3-1 (or the pseudogene TRBV3-2) combines with J gene TRBJ1-5, with D perhaps matching TRBD1 (5 bases). Germline V gene sequence: CDR1 LGHDT, CDR2 YNNKEL (reference sequence). Trimming shortened V by 1 base and J by 9 bases, and 16 bases separated the two germline ends. The CDR3 runs to 15 residues. The CDR3, as DNA: TGTGCCAGCAGCCAAGCGGGGGGGACCGCCGGGCCCCAGCATTTT. Its protein is CASSQAGGTAGPQHF.

The chain links TRBV6-2 or TRBV6-3 to TRBJ1-5; 10 nucleotides match TRBD1. The CDR3 is 15 residues long. Germline V CDR1 and CDR2: MNHEY, SVGEGT. With 2 bases clipped from V and 9 bases from J, the junction kept 7 bases outside the gene matches. In DNA, the CDR3 is TGTGCCAGCAGTTACGAGGGGGACAGGGGCTGGCCCCAGCATTTT. Protein: CASSYEGDRGWPQHF.

This rearrangement joins TRBV30 to TRBJ2-2; 7 bases agree with TRBD1. The V and J ends lost 4 bases and 4 bases, in that order; junction bases with no gene match: 3. This CDR3 spans 13 amino acids. Germline V gene sequence: CDR1 GTSNPN, CDR2 SVGIG (reference sequence). The CDR3 region is CAWNRGGTGELFF. The CDR3 bases are TGTGCCTGGAACAGGGGCGGCACCGGGGAGCTGTTTTTT.

The chain has TRBV19 and TRBJ2-3; D is unclear. The CDR3 is 14 residues long. V lost 1 base, J lost 3 bases, and 8 bases lay in between. Per germline, CDR1 LNHDA and CDR2 SQIVND (reference sequence). This CDR3 reads CASSIAARTDTQYF. In DNA form, the CDR3 reads TGTGCCAGTAGTATAGCAGCTAGAACAGATACGCAGTATTTT.

The chain couples TRBV27 to TRBJ2-2; tentative D call: TRBD1 (5 bases). The CDR3 runs to 14 residues. Germline CDR1 and CDR2: MNHEY and SMNVEV (reference sequence). Between the trimmed V and J ends, which lost 6 bases and 5 bases, there was a span of 13 bases. CDR3 residues: CASREAGRTGELFF. CDR3 DNA sequence: TGTGCCAGCAGAGAGGCAGGGCGGACCGGGGAGCTGTTTTTT.

This clone has just a few counts. The sample carries other DNA sequences with the same CDR3. The rearrangement links TRBV5-4 to TRBJ1-5; D might be TRBD1 (6 bases). Germline CDR1 SGHNT, CDR2 YYREEE (reference sequence). Trimming left V 4 bases short and J 2 bases short, with 10 bases between. The CDR3 has 14 amino acids. The CDR3 is CASSRGGGNQPQHF. CDR3 nucleotide sequence: TGTGCCAGCAGCCGCGGGGGCGGCAATCAGCCCCAGCATTTT. Together with reference TRBV5-4 and TRBJ1-5, the CDR3 gives the full variable domain: ETGVTQSPTHLIKTRGQQVTLRCSSQSGHNTVSWYQQALGQGPQFIFQYYREEENGRGNFPPRFSGLQFPNYSSELNVNALELDDSALYLCASSRGGGNQPQHFGDGTRLSIL.

The chain is built from TRBV7-9 and TRBJ2-3, with 7 bases fitting TRBD1. The CDR3 is 19 residues long. From germline, CDR1 is SEHNR and CDR2 FQNEAQ (reference sequence). Trimming cost V 3 bases and J 0 bases; bases outside gene matches: 15. CDR3 nucleotides: TGTGCCAGCAGCTTCGGACAGGCTCCTATTATGTGGAGCACAGATACGCAGTATTTT. As protein: CASSFGQAPIMWSTDTQYF.

The rearrangement links TRBV6-5 to TRBJ2-2, with 7 nucleotides matching TRBD1. Trimming took 8 bases from V and 2 from J; bases not matched to a gene: 5. Per germline, CDR1 MNHEY and CDR2 SVGAGI. This CDR3 comprises 14 residues. CDR3 protein: CASYDRANTGELFF. CDR3 DNA sequence: TGTGCCAGCTACGACAGGGCAAACACCGGGGAGCTGTTTTTT.

Points on this clone: At one end, the junction sequence differs from germline, possibly due to a read error. This chain connects TRBV11-3 to TRBJ2-2; no reliable D call. The CDR3 is 14 amino acids. From germline, CDR1 is SGHNT and CDR2 YENEEA. The CDR3 sequence: CASSLDKNTGELFF. The CDR3 DNA follows: TGTGCCAGCAGCCTAGACAAGAACACCGGGGAGCTGTTTTTT. The full variable domain, with the rest looked up from reference TRBV11-3 and TRBJ2-2, is EAGVVQSPRYKIIEKKQPVAFWCNPISGHNTLYWYLQNLGQGPELLIRYENEEAVDDSQLPKDRFSAERLKGVDSTLKIQPAELGDSAVYLCASSLDKNTGELFFGEGSRLTVL.

CDR3 sequence: CASTSPRQGADGYTF. The CDR3 coding sequence is TGTGCCAGCACTTCCCCGCGGCAGGGGGCTGATGGCTACACCTTC. The rearrangement joins TRBV6-5 to TRBJ1-2; the match to TRBD1 covers 8 bases. The CDR3 is made up of 15 amino acids. Germline trimming cut 7 bases from V and 6 bases from J; bases unmatched to any gene: 13. CDR1 MNHEY and CDR2 SVGAGI come from the germline V gene.

The chain carries TRBV7-9 and TRBJ1-5; 7 bases agree with TRBD1. V lost 4 bases, J lost 0 bases, and 12 bases stayed unmatched. CDR3 length equals 18 residues. CDR1 is SEHNR, CDR2 FQNEAQ, per germline (reference sequence). CDR3 DNA sequence: TGTGCCAGCAGCTACGACTGGACAGGACCCTATAGCAATCAGCCCCAGCATTTT. This codes for CASSYDWTGPYSNQPQHF.

The chain joins TRBV19 to TRBJ2-3; D may be TRBD2 (6 bases). The V gene lost 3 bases and the J gene lost 0 bases, with 13 bases spanning the gap. CDR1 LNHDA and CDR2 SQIVND come from the germline V gene (reference sequence). There are 16 residues in the CDR3. CDR3 coding DNA: TGTGCCAGTAGTATTTGGTCGGGGAGGAGCACAGATACGCAGTATTTT. Translating gives CASSIWSGRSTDTQYF.

The chain couples TRBV5-1 to TRBJ2-1; maybe TRBD2 (6 bases). V was trimmed by 4 bases and J by 14 bases, leaving 16 bases between them. Germline V gene sequence: CDR1 SGHRS, CDR2 YFSETQ. The CDR3 sequence is 12 residues long. The CDR3 reads CASSVSGNAEFF. The CDR3 coding sequence is TGCGCCAGCAGCGTTAGCGGCAATGCTGAGTTCTTC. The full variable domain, rest sourced from reference TRBV5-1 and TRBJ2-1, is KAGVTQTPRYLIKTRGQQVTLSCSPISGHRSVSWYQQTPGQGLQFLFEYFSETQRNKGNFPGRFSGRQFSNSRSEMNVSTLELGDSALYLCASSVSGNAEFFGPGTRLTVL.

The rearrangement joins TRBV19 to TRBJ2-3; a possible D gene is TRBD1 (5 bases). Germline V gene lookup returns CDR1 LNHDA and CDR2 SQIVND (reference sequence). V gave up 3 bases and J gave up 6 bases, with 10 bases separating them. CDR3 size: 13 residues. CDR3 in amino acids: CASSILGQDTQYF. CDR3 DNA sequence: TGTGCCAGTAGTATTCTGGGGCAGGATACGCAGTATTTT.

The chain joins TRBV5-1 to TRBJ2-4, with no clear D. Germline CDR1 and CDR2: SGHRS and YFSETQ. Trimming cost V 6 bases and J 1 base, with 14 bases left between them. The CDR3 totals 15 residues. CDR3 residues: CASMDPESAKNIQYF. The CDR3 coding sequence is TGCGCCAGCATGGATCCGGAGTCGGCCAAAAACATTCAGTACTTC.

This clone was counted a few times. This chain links TRBV14 with TRBJ1-2; 8 bases map to TRBD1. The CDR3 runs 14 residues. CDR1 is SGHDN, CDR2 FVKESK, per germline. Trimming removed 0 bases from V and 10 bases from J; junction bases left unmatched: 7. The CDR3 sequence is CASSQDLSGQVYTF. The CDR3 DNA reads as TGTGCCAGCAGCCAAGATCTTTCGGGACAGGTCTACACCTTC.

This clone was detected ten times or more. The V gene is TRBV6-1, the J gene TRBJ2-7, with 14 bases that match TRBD2. The CDR3 spans 15 residues. CDR1 and CDR2 (germline): MNHNS, SASEGT. With 3 bases clipped from V and 7 bases from J, the junction kept 5 bases outside the gene matches. The CDR3 DNA sequence: TGTGCCAGCAGTGAGACTAGCGGGAGGGCCGGGGAGCAGTACTTC. Protein: CASSETSGRAGEQYF.

This chain links TRBV15 with TRBJ1-1; weak D call: TRBD1 (5 bases). The CDR3 has 16 residues. CDR1 and CDR2 from the germline V gene are LNHNV and YYDKDF (reference sequence). The V end lost 3 bases, the J end lost 7 bases, and 21 bases lay between the germline ends. As DNA, the CDR3 is TGTGCCACCAGCAGTCTCGGAATTCTCCCCCAGGGTGAAGCTTTCTTT. Translated, it gives CATSSLGILPQGEAFF. The full variable domain, its missing parts supplied by reference TRBV15 and TRBJ1-1, is DAMVIQNPRYQVTQFGKPVTLSCSQTLNHNVMYWYQQKSSQAPKLLFHYYDKDFNNEADTPDNFQSRRPNTSFCFLDIRSPGLGDTAMYLCATSSLGILPQGEAFFGQGTRLTVV.

The chain carries TRBV6-2 or TRBV6-3 and TRBJ2-1; 9 bases fit TRBD1. Per the germline V gene, CDR1 is MNHEY and CDR2 is SVGEGT. This CDR3 has 16 amino acids. V shed 0 bases and J 8 bases; nucleotides not matched to a gene: 8. The CDR3 is CASSYSGTGLSYEQFF. CDR3 DNA: TGTGCCAGCAGTTACTCGGGGACAGGGTTAAGTTATGAGCAGTTCTTC.

This chain connects TRBV7-2 to TRBJ1-6; 8 positions agree with TRBD1. Germline V gene data show CDR1 as SGHTA and CDR2 as FQGNSA. Trimming took 3 bases from V and 6 from J; bases not matched to a gene: 7. There are 16 residues in the CDR3. For the CDR3, the DNA is TGTGCCAGCAGCTTCGGACAGGGCATAAGTAATTCACCCCTCCACTTT. Its protein product is CASSFGQGISNSPLHF. Together with reference TRBV7-2 and TRBJ1-6, the CDR3 gives the full variable domain: GAGVSQSPSNKVTEKGKDVELRCDPISGHTALYWYRQSLGQGLEFLIYFQGNSAPDKSGLPSDRFSAERTGGSVSTLTIQRTQQEDSAVYLCASSFGQGISNSPLHFGNGTRLTVT.

The chain is built from TRBV29-1 and TRBJ2-5; D is possibly TRBD2 (5 bases). Trimming shortened V by 3 bases and J by 4 bases, and 9 bases separated the two germline ends. Germline CDR1 SQVTM, CDR2 ANQGSEA. This CDR3 is built from 12 residues. CDR3 bases: TGCAGCGTTGAGGTAGCGAGAGAGACCCAGTACTTC. It translates to CSVEVARETQYF.

The chain combines TRBV6-2 or TRBV6-3 with TRBJ2-7; the D gene is possibly TRBD2 (5 bases). Trimming removed 2 bases from V and 3 bases from J, with 17 bases in between. The CDR3 totals 16 residues. Germline CDR1 and CDR2: MNHEY and SVGEGT. The CDR3 sequence: CASSYRRTGNVYEQYF. The CDR3 DNA sequence: TGTGCCAGCAGTTACCGGCGGACGGGAAATGTCTACGAGCAGTACTTC.

The CDR3 sequence: CASSPGHLQPQHF. The CDR3 DNA reads TGTGCCAGTAGTCCCGGACACCTTCAGCCCCAGCATTTT. The V and J genes are TRBV19 and TRBJ1-5; TRBD1 is a possible D gene (5 bases). Trimming left V 5 bases short and J 6 bases short, with 11 bases between. The V gene's germline CDR1 is LNHDA and CDR2 SQIVND (reference sequence). This CDR3 spans 13 amino acids.

The chain has TRBV11-3 and TRBJ2-3; TRBD2 matches at 7 bases. The CDR3 is 15 residues long. V shed 5 bases, J shed 3 bases, and the junction held 8 bases outside the gene matches. The germline V gene has CDR1 SGHNT and CDR2 YENEEA. The CDR3 loop is CASSLWGGETDTQYF. As DNA, the CDR3 is TGTGCCAGCAGCCTGTGGGGGGGGGAGACAGATACGCAGTATTTT.

V usage is TRBV6-1 and J usage is TRBJ2-1; 9 bases fit TRBD1. CDR3 length: 15 amino acids. Germline loops: CDR1 MNHNS, CDR2 SASEGT. V gave up 1 base and J gave up 2 bases; unmatched junction bases: 0. CDR3 nucleotides: TGTGCCAGCAGTGAAGGACAGGGGGCCTACAATGAGCAGTTCTTC. Translated: CASSEGQGAYNEQFF.

The chain uses TRBV5-1 and TRBJ2-1; 10 bases are shared with TRBD2. The ends lost 0 bases at V and 0 bases at J; junction bases unmatched: 0. Germline lookup yields CDR1 SGHRS and CDR2 YFSETQ. This CDR3 has 16 amino acids. CDR3 residues: CASSLGLAGSYNEQFF. CDR3 sequence (DNA): TGCGCCAGCAGCTTGGGACTAGCGGGCTCCTACAATGAGCAGTTCTTC.